This T cell receptor (beta chain) stems from a study of T cell clonality in common variable immunodeficiency. Sequenced by immunoSEQ multiplex PCR; TCRdb stores in-frame clones only, minus some. The sample contains approximately 40,000 clones, none of them singletons. As regards this clone: Its matching antigen is unknown.

Regarding the study as a whole: Fewer TCRbeta clones were shared among CVID subjects than controls.

Sequenced: peripheral blood mononuclear cells. This clonotype was sampled from a person between 18 and 75 years old in good health.

The CDR3 bases that were read are TGTGCCAGCAGTCCGGGGGGGGATTCACCC. It yields the protein CASSPGGDSP. The CDR3 reads in full as CASSPGGDSPLHF. The rearrangement uses TRBV7-8 and TRBJ1-6, with D tentatively TRBD1 (5 bases). The CDR3 end lies 3 residues beyond the end of the read and is filled in from the germline J gene. This CDR3 has 13 amino acids. The V and J ends lost 6 bases and 8 bases respectively, with 11 bases between them. Germline V gives CDR1 SGHVS, CDR2 FQNEAQ.